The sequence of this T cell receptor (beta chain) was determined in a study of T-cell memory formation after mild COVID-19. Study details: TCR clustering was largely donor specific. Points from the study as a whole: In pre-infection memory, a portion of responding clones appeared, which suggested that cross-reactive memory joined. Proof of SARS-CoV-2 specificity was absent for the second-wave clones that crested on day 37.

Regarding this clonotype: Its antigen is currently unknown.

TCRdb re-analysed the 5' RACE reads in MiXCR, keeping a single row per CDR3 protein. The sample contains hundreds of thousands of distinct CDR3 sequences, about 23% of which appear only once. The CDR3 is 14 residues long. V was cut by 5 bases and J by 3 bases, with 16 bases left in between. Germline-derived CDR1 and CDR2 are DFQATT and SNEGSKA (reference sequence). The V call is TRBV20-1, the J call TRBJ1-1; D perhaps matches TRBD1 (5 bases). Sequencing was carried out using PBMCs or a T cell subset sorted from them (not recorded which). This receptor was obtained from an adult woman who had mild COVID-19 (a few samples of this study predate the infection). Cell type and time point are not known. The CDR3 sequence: CSAVLQEPYTEAFF. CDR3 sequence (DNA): TGCAGTGCTGTACTACAGGAGCCCTACACTGAAGCTTTCTTT.